This TCR beta chain was recovered during a study of T cell repertoires in cytomegalovirus infection (dated by TCRdb to the late 2010s). About the study as a whole: Alongside well-studied HLA-B-restricted epitopes, the peptide stimulations were aimed at recently identified HLA-C-restricted CMV epitopes, whose presentation resists viral immunomodulation. Donor HLA type was relevant to the analysis, as public TCR beta signatures indicated carriage of CMV infection together with the matching HLA type.

The sample's treatment or condition label is to be understood as: in vitro stimulation with specific CMV peptide epitopes to enrich CMV-specific T cells. Study-wide conclusions, independent of this receptor: The ex vivo response was dominated by HLA-C-restricted CMV-specific TCR beta clonotypes, which also provided the single most frequent clonotype in two of eight donors. In both this cohort and an independent cohort of 350 to 400 donors, the cumulative frequency of public TCR beta family members distinguished carriers of CMV infection plus the relevant HLA type.

The sample was run on an Illumina HiSeq 1500. In-frame beta chains were kept once TCRdb had trimmed the public reads at Q25 with fastp and called clones with MiXCR. CDR3 protein duplicates are merged, each entry listing the most common genes and DNA. The sample table lists some 920,000 distinct CDR3 sequences, around 31% of them with a count of one. The ten most abundant clones make up more than 13% of the sample. As regards this clonotype: Which antigen it targets is not known. No quality values exist for individual bases; no much larger clone is one base distant.

The CDR3 starts with the cysteine, ends with the phenylalanine, and has 15 residues. The read is trimmed to its CDR3 DNA, 45 bases read in frame from base 1. CDR1 and CDR2, looked up from the germline V gene (reference sequence), are MNHEY and SMNVEV. From V the trimming removes 5 bases and from J it removes 4 bases, while the gene matches leave 7 bases of the junction unaccounted for. The sequence derives from a human donor in good health (CMV status not recorded). Some clones in this sample may be carry-over from other donors' samples. This receptor chain uses TRBV27 and TRBJ2-7; a stretch of 11 junction bases matches TRBD1. The specimen was cultured CD8+ T cells from PBMCs, collected from culture after CMV antigen stimulation. Here is the DNA: TGTGCCAGCAGTAGTGGACAGGGGGCTCTGTACGAGCAGTACTTC. The encoded protein is CASSSGQGALYEQYF.